The 9 T cell receptor beta chains reported below all come from one sample, sequenced in a study of human T cells and chemical hapten exposure. Time point indicated: patch test 2, 6 weeks after DPC sensitization. Noted treatment: therapeutic diphenylcyclopropenone sensitization with weekly scalp DPC. TCRdb re-called the RACE reads through MiXCR, storing one row per CDR3 protein. The sample includes 110,000 or so distinct CDR3 sequences, roughly 10% of them seen just once. The sample was whole blood, taken in connection with sensitization to the hapten diphenylcyclopropenone (DPC). These receptors came from a middle-aged woman with alopecia areata. Some clones in this sample may be carry-over from other donors' samples.

In this sample, this clonotype turned up many times. DNA for the CDR3: TGTGCCAGCAGTATCTTAGGGGGGGGAATCTACAATGAGCAGTTCTTC. This gives the protein CASSILGGGIYNEQFF. The rearrangement joins TRBV6-1 to TRBJ2-1, with D possibly being TRBD2 (7 bases). V was clipped by 5 bases and J by 3 bases, with 17 bases between them. This CDR3 is 16 amino acids long. The germline V gene encodes CDR1 MNHNS and CDR2 SASEGT.

The chain links TRBV9 to TRBJ2-1; TRBD2 matches 15 bases. Germline loops: CDR1 SGDLS, CDR2 YYNGEE. Trimming at V came to 3 bases and at J to 2 bases, leaving 9 bases not matched to a gene. The CDR3 runs 19 residues. In DNA, the CDR3 is TGTGCCAGCAGCGCCGATGGACTAGCGGGGGGGCCCACCTACAATGAGCAGTTCTTC. As protein: CASSADGLAGGPTYNEQFF.

The rearrangement links TRBV7-8 to TRBJ2-1; perhaps TRBD1 as D (6 bases). This CDR3 has 16 residues. V lost 1 base to trimming and J lost 2 bases, with 12 bases between them. CDR1 and CDR2 (germline): SGHVS, FQNEAQ. The DNA of the CDR3 is TGTGCCAGCAGCTTAGGGGGGCTGAGCGCCTACAATGAGCAGTTCTTC. Translating it yields CASSLGGLSAYNEQFF.

This clonotype was observed many times. The V gene is TRBV19, the J gene TRBJ1-1, with D unclear. Trimming removed 5 bases from V and 1 base from J, with 14 bases in between. The CDR3 is 15 residues long. The germline CDR1 and CDR2 sequences are LNHDA and SQIVND (reference sequence). CDR3 in amino acids: CASSEIPPQNTEAFF. The CDR3 coding sequence is TGTGCCAGTAGTGAGATCCCTCCCCAGAACACTGAAGCTTTCTTT.

The chain recombines TRBV27 with TRBJ2-7; 9 bases match TRBD2. The CDR3 has 14 amino acids. Germline V gene data show CDR1 as MNHEY and CDR2 as SMNVEV (reference sequence). Unmatched junction bases numbered 7, after V lost 6 bases and J lost 4 bases. The CDR3 DNA is TGTGCCAGCAGCCCAGCGGGGGGCCGGTACGAGCAGTACTTC. Translated: CASSPAGGRYEQYF.

CDR3 protein: CASIAGTSNTEAFF. The CDR3, as DNA: TGTGCCAGCATTGCCGGGACATCTAACACTGAAGCTTTCTTT. The chain is built from TRBV6-1 and TRBJ1-1; a possible D gene is TRBD1 (6 bases). Germline CDR1 MNHNS, CDR2 SASEGT. V lost 7 bases and J lost 2, with 14 bases in between. The CDR3 spans 14 residues.

This clonotype has more than one count but fewer than ten. The V and J genes are TRBV7-7 and TRBJ2-3; possibly TRBD2 for D (5 bases). CDR1 is SSHAT, CDR2 FNYEAQ, per germline (reference sequence). The germline V and J ends were trimmed by 5 bases and 0 bases, with 15 bases remaining between them. This CDR3 has 16 amino acids. The CDR3 DNA is TGTGCCAGCAGCCCTCTTTCGGGATTTAGCACAGATACGCAGTATTTT. Protein: CASSPLSGFSTDTQYF.

This clonotype was found a few times. The J gene is TRBJ2-7, the V gene TRBV20-1; D is possibly TRBD1 (5 bases). Germline CDR1 and CDR2: DFQATT and SNEGSKA (reference sequence). V was clipped by 5 bases and J by 4 bases, with 15 bases between them. The length of the CDR3 is 13 residues. The CDR3 DNA is TGCAGTGCTCCCGGTGGGGCGATGTACGAGCAGTACTTC. As protein: CSAPGGAMYEQYF.

This clonotype was counted many times. The V and J genes are TRBV4-3 and TRBJ2-7; perhaps TRBD1 as D (6 bases). There are 15 residues in the CDR3. Looked up from germline, CDR1 is LGHNA and CDR2 is YSLEER. Trimming cost V 0 bases and J 2 bases, with 11 bases left between them. The CDR3, as DNA: TGCGCCAGCAGCCAAGACGAGGGGGTGACCTACGAGCAGTACTTC. Its protein product is CASSQDEGVTYEQYF.